Ten or more counts support the clone carrying this T cell receptor beta chain. As yet, its antigen is unknown. This sample was taken from a study of human T cells and chemical hapten exposure. Study details: Readings were taken at 6 days from patch tests that had applied 0.01% DPC to the upper back.

Findings and caveats of the study: TCRs whose frequency exceeded 1 in 1000 remained the same following DPC sensitization. Alopecia was present in the donors, so their immune response may differ from healthy people's.

MiXCR, applied by TCRdb to the RACE reads, yields one record per CDR3 protein. Counted here are 74,000 or so distinct CDR3 sequences, about 9.4% occurring once; the ten biggest clones make up about 1.4%. Time point indicated: patch test 1, 2 weeks after DPC sensitization. Treatment reported: therapeutic diphenylcyclopropenone sensitization with weekly scalp DPC. Blood draws came first, before each patch test. V was clipped by 8 bases and J by 6 bases; unmatched bases: 10. The CDR3 runs 12 residues. Germline V CDR1 and CDR2: SQVTM, ANQGSEA. The V and J genes are TRBV29-1 and TRBJ2-7, with 7 positions matching TRBD2. Sample: whole blood, taken in connection with sensitization to the hapten diphenylcyclopropenone (DPC). This sequence originates from a woman aged 50 to 65 with alopecia areata. Some clones in this sample may be carry-over from other donors' samples. CDR3: CSTWEGAGEQYF. The DNA of the CDR3 is TGCAGCACTTGGGAGGGAGCTGGCGAGCAGTACTTC.